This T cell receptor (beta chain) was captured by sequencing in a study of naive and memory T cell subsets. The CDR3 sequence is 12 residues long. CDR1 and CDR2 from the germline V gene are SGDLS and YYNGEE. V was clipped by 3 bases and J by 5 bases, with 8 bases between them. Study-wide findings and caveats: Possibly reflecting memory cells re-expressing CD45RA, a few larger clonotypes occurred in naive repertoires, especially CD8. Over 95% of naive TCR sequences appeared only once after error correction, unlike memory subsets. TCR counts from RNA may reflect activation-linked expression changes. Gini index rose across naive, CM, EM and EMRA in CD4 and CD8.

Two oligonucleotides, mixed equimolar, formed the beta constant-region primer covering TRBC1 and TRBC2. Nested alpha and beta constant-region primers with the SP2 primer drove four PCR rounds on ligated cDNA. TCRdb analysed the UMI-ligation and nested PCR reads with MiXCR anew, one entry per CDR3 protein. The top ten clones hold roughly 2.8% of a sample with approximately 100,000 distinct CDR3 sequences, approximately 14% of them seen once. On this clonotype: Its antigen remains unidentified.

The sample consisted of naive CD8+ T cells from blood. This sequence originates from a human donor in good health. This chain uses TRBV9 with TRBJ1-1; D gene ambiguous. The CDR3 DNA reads TGTGCCAGCAGCGGTTCGGGGACTGAAGCTTTCTTT. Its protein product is CASSGSGTEAFF.